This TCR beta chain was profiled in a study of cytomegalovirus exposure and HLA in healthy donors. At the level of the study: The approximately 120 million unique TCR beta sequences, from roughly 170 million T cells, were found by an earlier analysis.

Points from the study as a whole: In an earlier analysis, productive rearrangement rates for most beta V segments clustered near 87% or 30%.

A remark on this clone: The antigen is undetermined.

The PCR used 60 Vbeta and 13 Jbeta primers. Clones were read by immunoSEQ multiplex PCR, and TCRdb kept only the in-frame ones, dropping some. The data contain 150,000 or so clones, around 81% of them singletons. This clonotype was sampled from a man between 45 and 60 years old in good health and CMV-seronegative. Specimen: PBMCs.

The CDR3 reads CASSQSGDRSCTDTQYF. CDR3 coding DNA: TGCGCCAGCAGTCAATCGGGGGACAGGAGTTGCACAGATACGCAGTATTTT. The V call is TRBV23-1, the J call TRBJ2-3; 8 positions match TRBD1. TRBV23-1 is an open reading frame, and its role is uncertain. The CDR3 runs 17 residues. V was pared by 0 bases and J by 1 base, with 6 bases of the junction left unmatched.